This T cell receptor beta chain was documented in a study of cytomegalovirus exposure and HLA in healthy donors. Study outcomes and limitations: There were several of the most significant clusters that appeared linked to common viral pathogens in a later analysis. CMV antigen specificity was confirmed in vitro for a few CMV-associated chains. As was reported, the HLA-A and HLA-B alleles of most subjects were accurately predicted from TCR beta sequences. Certain sequence variants were highly shared and formed a cluster, and this cluster was likely a sequencing artifact.

CDR1 and CDR2 from the germline V gene are ENHRY and SYGVKD. J was trimmed by 0 bases and V by 4 bases; bases with no gene match: 2. The CDR3 has 16 amino acids. This clone was seen just once. The antigen is unknown. PCR was performed using 60 Vbeta and 13 Jbeta primers. Sequencing used immunoSEQ multiplex PCR; TCRdb keeps in-frame clones, though not all of them. This table holds approximately 200,000 clones, 70% to 80% found once. The V call is TRBV10-3, the J call TRBJ2-2; 10 bases agree with TRBD2. Sequencing was done on a sample of PBMCs. The sequence came from a man aged 30 to 39 in good health and CMV-seronegative. The CDR3 nucleotides read TGTGCCATCAGTGTCACTAGCGGGACGAACACCGGGGAGCTGTTTTTT. It specifies CAISVTSGTNTGELFF.